The 32 T cell receptor beta chains below were found in one sample sequenced in a study of T cells in narcolepsy. Method: immunoSEQ multiplex PCR; TCRdb's copy keeps in-frame clones and lacks some. The repertoire has almost 25,000 clones, 50% to 65% of them found once; the top ten carry roughly 12%. Sequenced sample: memory (CD45RA-) CD4+ T cells from blood. The source is a human donor in good health.

This clone was recorded only once. J is TRBJ1-3 and V is TRBV28, with TRBD1 matching 7 bases. Germline lookup yields CDR1 MDHEN and CDR2 SYDVKM. CDR3 length: 15 residues. J lost 4 bases, V lost 9 bases, and 12 bases had no gene match. CDR3 loop: CASAPPQGSGNTIYF. As DNA, the CDR3 is TGTGCCAGTGCCCCCCCACAGGGGTCAGGAAACACCATATATTTT. Looking up the rest from reference TRBV28 and TRBJ1-3 gives the full variable domain: DVKVTQSSRYLVKRTGEKVFLECVQDMDHENMFWYRQDPGLGLRLIYFSYDVKMKEKGDIPEGYSVSREKKERFSLILESASTNQTSMYLCASAPPQGSGNTIYFGEGSWLTVV.

The chain uses TRBV2 and TRBJ2-3, with 7 positions matching TRBD2. The CDR3 has 16 amino acids. Trimming removed 4 bases from V and 6 bases from J; junction bases left unmatched: 13. The germline gives CDR1 SNHLY, CDR2 FYNNEI. For the CDR3, the DNA is TGTGCCAGCAGTGCCCTAGCGGTGATTAATGGGGATACGCAGTATTTT. This sequence encodes CASSALAVINGDTQYF.

The rearrangement joins TRBV30 to TRBJ2-4; no clear D gene. The CDR3 runs 11 residues. Trimming removed 7 bases at V and 11 bases at J, with 15 bases between. Germline-derived CDR1 and CDR2 are GTSNPN and SVGIG (reference sequence). CDR3 sequence (DNA): TGTGCCTTAAGCAAATCGGGTGTTCAGTACTTC. The encoded protein is CALSKSGVQYF.

This clone was counted between two and nine times. The rearrangement links TRBV5-4 to TRBJ2-5; 11 bases line up with TRBD2. Germline assignment: CDR1 SGHNT and CDR2 YYREEE (reference sequence). The CDR3 sequence is 16 residues long. V trimming: 2 bases; J trimming: 5 bases; junction bases outside the gene matches: 8. The CDR3, as DNA: TGTGCCAGCAGCTTTCGCGTAGCGGGGGGGCGGGAGACCCAGTACTTC. Protein product: CASSFRVAGGRETQYF. The whole variable domain, remainder taken from reference TRBV5-4 and TRBJ2-5, is ETGVTQSPTHLIKTRGQQVTLRCSSQSGHNTVSWYQQALGQGPQFIFQYYREEENGRGNFPPRFSGLQFPNYSSELNVNALELDDSALYLCASSFRVAGGRETQYFGPGTRLLVL.

This clone occurred a few times. This chain uses TRBV18 with TRBJ1-2, with D unresolved. In germline, CDR1 is KGHSH, CDR2 LQKENI. V shed 1 base and J shed 6 bases, with 9 bases lying between them. The CDR3 contains 13 residues. The CDR3 nucleotides read TGTGCCAGCTCACCACGGGAGGGAGATGGCTACACCTTC. Its protein product is CASSPREGDGYTF. The full variable domain, in which reference TRBV18 and TRBJ1-2 provide the parts outside the CDR3, is NAGVMQNPRHLVRRRGQEARLRCSPMKGHSHVYWYRQLPEEGLKFMVYLQKENIIDESGMPKERFSAEFPKEGPSILRIQQVVRGDSAAYFCASSPREGDGYTFGSGTRLTVV.

The J gene is TRBJ2-6, the V gene TRBV27; D possibly corresponds to TRBD2 (5 bases). Deletions cut 0 bases from V and 0 bases from J, with 6 bases between. This CDR3 comprises 16 residues. CDR1 MNHEY and CDR2 SMNVEV come from the germline V gene (reference sequence). The chain's CDR3 is CASSLSRASGANVLTF. CDR3 nucleotides: TGTGCCAGCAGTTTATCGAGGGCCTCTGGGGCCAACGTCCTGACTTTC.

This chain uses TRBV4-1 with TRBJ2-3; a weak D match, TRBD1 (5 bases). Trimming removed 2 bases at V and 2 bases at J, with 17 bases between. The CDR3 extends over 17 amino acids. Germline V gene sequence: CDR1 MGHRA, CDR2 YSYEKL. DNA for the CDR3: TGCGCCAGCAGCCAACGTACAGGCGCGCTTCTCACAGATACGCAGTATTTT. It encodes CASSQRTGALLTDTQYF.

The V and J genes are TRBV28 and TRBJ2-7; D is ambiguous. The CDR3 contains 11 residues. Trimming took off 2 bases at V and 2 bases at J, with 1 base between the two ends. CDR1 and CDR2 from the germline V gene are MDHEN and SYDVKM. In nucleotides, the CDR3 is TGTGCCAGCAGTTTAGCCTACGAGCAGTACTTC. This encodes CASSLAYEQYF.

The rearrangement uses TRBV19 and TRBJ1-1; tentative D call: TRBD1 (5 bases). The CDR3 loop spans 14 amino acids. CDR1 is LNHDA, CDR2 SQIVND, per germline (reference sequence). Trimming left V 4 bases short and J 1 base short, with 10 bases between. The chain's CDR3 is CASSNQGGNTEAFF. The CDR3 DNA follows: TGTGCCAGTAGTAACCAGGGAGGGAACACTGAAGCTTTCTTT.

This clone was seen more than once but under ten times. The V and J genes are TRBV30 and TRBJ2-2; possibly TRBD2 for D (6 bases). Germline CDR1 is GTSNPN and CDR2 is SVGIG (reference sequence). V was cut by 5 bases and J by 5 bases, with 15 bases left in between. CDR3 length: 14 residues. The chain's CDR3 is CAWLPGLQTGELFF. The CDR3, as DNA: TGTGCCTGGCTCCCGGGACTTCAAACCGGGGAGCTGTTTTTT.

The chain joins TRBV9 to TRBJ1-2; D is unclear. Trimming shortened V by 2 bases and J by 8 bases, and 13 bases separated the two germline ends. The germline CDR1 and CDR2 sequences are SGDLS and YYNGEE. This CDR3 is built from 13 residues. The CDR3 DNA sequence: TGTGCCAGCAGCGTTCAAGGGATACAAGGCTACACCTTC. Residues: CASSVQGIQGYTF.

This chain links TRBV4-2 with TRBJ2-7, with D possibly TRBD2 on 6 matching bases. This CDR3 contains 17 residues. Germline assignment: CDR1 LGHNA and CDR2 YNFKEQ. The V gene lost 1 base and the J gene lost 0 bases, with 16 bases spanning the gap. Written as DNA, the CDR3 is TGTGCCAGCAGCCAAGGTGCCCTAGCGCAGAGCTCCTACGAGCAGTACTTC. It encodes CASSQGALAQSSYEQYF.

The CDR3 is CASSEGHGPPYEQYF. The CDR3 DNA is TGTGCCAGCAGTGAGGGCCACGGTCCCCCTTACGAGCAGTACTTC. The chain couples TRBV6-4 to TRBJ2-5; D unclear. The end of the DNA is better explained by TRBJ2-7, so the J call may be wrong. The CDR3 is made up of 15 amino acids. Germline lookup yields CDR1 MRHNA and CDR2 SNTAGT.

The CDR3: CASSRRDSLSEQYF. For the CDR3, the DNA is TGTGCCAGCAGCCGAAGGGACAGCCTCAGCGAGCAGTACTTC. The J gene is TRBJ2-7, the V gene TRBV5-4; the match to TRBD1 covers 7 bases. Germline CDR1 SGHNT, CDR2 YYREEE (reference sequence). V was pared by 4 bases and J by 6 bases, with 10 bases of the junction left unmatched. The CDR3 is made up of 14 amino acids. Drawing the rest from reference TRBV5-4 and TRBJ2-7, the complete variable domain is ETGVTQSPTHLIKTRGQQVTLRCSSQSGHNTVSWYQQALGQGPQFIFQYYREEENGRGNFPPRFSGLQFPNYSSELNVNALELDDSALYLCASSRRDSLSEQYFGPGTRLTVT.

This clone was picked up a small number of times. The chain combines TRBV6-5 with TRBJ2-7; tentatively, D is TRBD1 (5 bases). Germline loops: CDR1 MNHEY, CDR2 SVGAGI. V shed 6 bases and J shed 3 bases, with 12 bases lying between them. This CDR3 region has 13 residues. This chain's CDR3 is CASRATANYEQYF. CDR3 coding DNA: TGTGCCAGCAGGGCGACAGCTAACTACGAGCAGTACTTC.

A note on this clone: Other DNA sequences in this specimen translate into the identical CDR3. V is TRBV5-6 and J is TRBJ2-7; D may be TRBD2 (6 bases). The CDR3 sequence is 14 residues long. CDR1 is SGHDT and CDR2 is YYEEEE in the germline V gene. V was clipped by 0 bases and J by 7 bases, with 14 bases between them. The chain's CDR3 is CASSLGGGVREQYF. In nucleotides, the CDR3 is TGTGCCAGCAGCTTGGGGGGCGGGGTACGGGAGCAGTACTTC.

There are a few counts of this clone. The V call is TRBV2, the J call TRBJ1-1; the D gene is possibly TRBD1 (5 bases). Germline V gives CDR1 SNHLY, CDR2 FYNNEI. This CDR3 is built from 12 residues. The germline V and J ends were trimmed by 6 bases and 6 bases, with 11 bases remaining between them. The CDR3 spells CASREGPAEAFF. The CDR3 DNA reads TGTGCCAGCAGAGAGGGACCCGCTGAAGCTTTCTTT.

The rearrangement joins TRBV6-5 to TRBJ1-2; D perhaps matches TRBD1 (6 bases). This CDR3 is 12 amino acids long. Trimming pared 8 bases from V and 5 bases from J, leaving 12 bases between. Germline-derived CDR1 and CDR2 are MNHEY and SVGAGI. The CDR3 sequence: CASAQGIYGYTF. CDR3 coding DNA: TGTGCCAGCGCACAGGGAATTTATGGCTACACCTTC.

The J gene is TRBJ1-2, the V gene TRBV6-1; D is possibly TRBD1 (6 bases). The CDR3 is 12 residues long. V lost 6 bases, J lost 5 bases, and 10 bases lay in between. Germline values: CDR1 MNHNS, CDR2 SASEGT. CDR3 sequence reads: CASSFTGYGYTF. The CDR3 nucleotides are TGTGCCAGCAGCTTCACAGGGTATGGCTACACCTTC.

This clone has more than one count but fewer than ten. This sequence joins TRBV5-6 and TRBJ2-2; TRBD2 agrees at 15 bases. V shed 2 bases, J shed 6 bases, and the junction held 2 bases outside the gene matches. CDR1 and CDR2 (germline): SGHDT, YYEEEE. CDR3 length: 16 amino acids. CDR3 protein: CASSFGLAGGAGELFF. The CDR3 coding sequence is TGTGCCAGCAGCTTCGGACTAGCGGGAGGGGCCGGGGAGCTGTTTTTT.

The chain recombines TRBV29-1 with TRBJ2-1; D is uncertain. V was pared by 5 bases and J by 10 bases, with 12 bases between. Per the germline V gene, CDR1 is SQVTM and CDR2 is ANQGSEA. The CDR3 has 11 amino acids. CDR3 residues: CSVKGSREQFF. The CDR3, as DNA: TGCAGCGTTAAAGGGTCTCGGGAGCAGTTCTTC.

The chain has TRBV11-2 and TRBJ2-5, with D uncertain. The end of the DNA fits TRBJ2-7 better, so the J call may be wrong. Germline values: CDR1 SGHAT, CDR2 FQNNGV. This CDR3 is 13 amino acids long. The CDR3, as DNA: TGTGCCAGCAGCCCGGACGCCAGGATCGAGCAGTACTTC. This gives the protein CASSPDARIEQYF.

This chain connects TRBV5-1 to TRBJ1-1; D is possibly TRBD1 (5 bases). The CDR3 is 13 amino acids. Per germline, CDR1 SGHRS and CDR2 YFSETQ. Trimming took off 3 bases at V and 4 bases at J, with 10 bases between the two ends. The CDR3 spells CASSSRGGTEAFF. The CDR3 DNA reads as TGCGCCAGCAGCTCCCGGGGGGGCACTGAAGCTTTCTTT.

The chain has TRBV11-2 and TRBJ1-5, with D unresolved. CDR1 SGHAT and CDR2 FQNNGV come from the germline V gene. The germline V and J ends were trimmed by 4 bases and 6 bases, with 10 bases remaining between them. CDR3 length: 13 residues. The CDR3 is CASSYQAGQPQHF. CDR3 nucleotides: TGTGCCAGCAGCTACCAAGCGGGTCAGCCCCAGCATTTT.

A single count supports this clone. The junction departs from germline at one end; a sequencing error may be responsible. This chain uses TRBV7-7 with TRBJ2-2, with TRBD2 identical over 9 bases. The length of the CDR3 is 14 residues. Germline CDR1 is SSHAT and CDR2 is FNYEAQ (reference sequence). CDR3: CASSPDSGRWELFF. In DNA, the CDR3 is TGTGCTAGCAGCCCTGATAGCGGGAGATGGGAGCTGTTTTTT.

This chain uses TRBV5-1 with TRBJ2-2; unclear D gene. In germline, CDR1 is SGHRS, CDR2 YFSETQ. There are 12 residues in the CDR3. The V and J ends lost 4 bases and 6 bases respectively, with 7 bases between them. The CDR3, as DNA: TGCGCCAGCAGCCTCCTCCCCGGGGAGCTGTTTTTT. It encodes CASSLLPGELFF.

The gene calls are TRBV5-4 and TRBJ2-4, with 7 positions matching TRBD1. Germline V gene sequence: CDR1 SGHNT, CDR2 YYREEE (reference sequence). The CDR3 runs to 13 residues. With V trimmed by 5 bases and J by 7 bases, 6 bases remained unmatched. This chain's CDR3 is CASSPDRVNIQYF. CDR3 nucleotides: TGTGCCAGCAGTCCCGACAGGGTGAACATTCAGTACTTC. Supplemented by reference TRBV5-4 and TRBJ2-4, the full variable domain reads ETGVTQSPTHLIKTRGQQVTLRCSSQSGHNTVSWYQQALGQGPQFIFQYYREEENGRGNFPPRFSGLQFPNYSSELNVNALELDDSALYLCASSPDRVNIQYFGAGTRLSVL.

The chain carries TRBV11-3 and TRBJ2-1; 8 bases align to TRBD2. The CDR3 runs 14 residues. Looked up from germline, CDR1 is SGHNT and CDR2 is YENEEA. V gave up 1 base and J gave up 6 bases; unmatched junction bases: 2. The CDR3 DNA reads as TGTGCCAGCAGCTTAGCGGGGGGGCTCAATGAGCAGTTCTTC. Protein product: CASSLAGGLNEQFF.

This chain joins TRBV4-2 and TRBJ2-3; D might be TRBD1 (5 bases). With 0 bases removed from V and 2 bases from J, the gap between germline ends came to 9 bases. CDR1 and CDR2 (germline): LGHNA, YNFKEQ. There are 15 residues in the CDR3. The CDR3 DNA reads as TGTGCCAGCAGCCAAGAGGGGCGGCACACAGATACGCAGTATTTT. Translating it yields CASSQEGRHTDTQYF.

This chain uses TRBV9 with TRBJ2-2, with D tentatively TRBD2 (6 bases). The ends were cut back, 4 bases at V and 7 bases at J, with 14 bases in the middle. The germline gives CDR1 SGDLS, CDR2 YYNGEE. The CDR3 extends over 14 amino acids. CDR3 region: CASSFRGRDGELFF. DNA of the CDR3: TGTGCCAGCAGCTTCCGAGGGCGGGACGGGGAGCTGTTTTTT.

This clone occurred once. The chain couples TRBV6-5 to TRBJ2-2, with D maybe TRBD2 (6 bases). V was pared by 5 bases and J by 7 bases, with 14 bases between. Per the germline V gene, CDR1 is MNHEY and CDR2 is SVGAGI. The CDR3 totals 14 residues. CDR3 in amino acids: CASSERLALGELFF. Here the CDR3 DNA reads TGTGCCAGCAGTGAAAGGCTAGCGCTCGGGGAGCTGTTTTTT.

This clone was seen only once. This chain joins TRBV5-6 and TRBJ2-2, with D unresolved. Germline V gene lookup returns CDR1 SGHDT and CDR2 YYEEEE. This CDR3 comprises 13 residues. V dropped 1 base and J dropped 7 bases, with 8 bases sitting between them. CDR3 nucleotides: TGTGCCAGCAGCTTGATTAAAGGCGGGGAGCTGTTTTTT. Amino acids: CASSLIKGGELFF.